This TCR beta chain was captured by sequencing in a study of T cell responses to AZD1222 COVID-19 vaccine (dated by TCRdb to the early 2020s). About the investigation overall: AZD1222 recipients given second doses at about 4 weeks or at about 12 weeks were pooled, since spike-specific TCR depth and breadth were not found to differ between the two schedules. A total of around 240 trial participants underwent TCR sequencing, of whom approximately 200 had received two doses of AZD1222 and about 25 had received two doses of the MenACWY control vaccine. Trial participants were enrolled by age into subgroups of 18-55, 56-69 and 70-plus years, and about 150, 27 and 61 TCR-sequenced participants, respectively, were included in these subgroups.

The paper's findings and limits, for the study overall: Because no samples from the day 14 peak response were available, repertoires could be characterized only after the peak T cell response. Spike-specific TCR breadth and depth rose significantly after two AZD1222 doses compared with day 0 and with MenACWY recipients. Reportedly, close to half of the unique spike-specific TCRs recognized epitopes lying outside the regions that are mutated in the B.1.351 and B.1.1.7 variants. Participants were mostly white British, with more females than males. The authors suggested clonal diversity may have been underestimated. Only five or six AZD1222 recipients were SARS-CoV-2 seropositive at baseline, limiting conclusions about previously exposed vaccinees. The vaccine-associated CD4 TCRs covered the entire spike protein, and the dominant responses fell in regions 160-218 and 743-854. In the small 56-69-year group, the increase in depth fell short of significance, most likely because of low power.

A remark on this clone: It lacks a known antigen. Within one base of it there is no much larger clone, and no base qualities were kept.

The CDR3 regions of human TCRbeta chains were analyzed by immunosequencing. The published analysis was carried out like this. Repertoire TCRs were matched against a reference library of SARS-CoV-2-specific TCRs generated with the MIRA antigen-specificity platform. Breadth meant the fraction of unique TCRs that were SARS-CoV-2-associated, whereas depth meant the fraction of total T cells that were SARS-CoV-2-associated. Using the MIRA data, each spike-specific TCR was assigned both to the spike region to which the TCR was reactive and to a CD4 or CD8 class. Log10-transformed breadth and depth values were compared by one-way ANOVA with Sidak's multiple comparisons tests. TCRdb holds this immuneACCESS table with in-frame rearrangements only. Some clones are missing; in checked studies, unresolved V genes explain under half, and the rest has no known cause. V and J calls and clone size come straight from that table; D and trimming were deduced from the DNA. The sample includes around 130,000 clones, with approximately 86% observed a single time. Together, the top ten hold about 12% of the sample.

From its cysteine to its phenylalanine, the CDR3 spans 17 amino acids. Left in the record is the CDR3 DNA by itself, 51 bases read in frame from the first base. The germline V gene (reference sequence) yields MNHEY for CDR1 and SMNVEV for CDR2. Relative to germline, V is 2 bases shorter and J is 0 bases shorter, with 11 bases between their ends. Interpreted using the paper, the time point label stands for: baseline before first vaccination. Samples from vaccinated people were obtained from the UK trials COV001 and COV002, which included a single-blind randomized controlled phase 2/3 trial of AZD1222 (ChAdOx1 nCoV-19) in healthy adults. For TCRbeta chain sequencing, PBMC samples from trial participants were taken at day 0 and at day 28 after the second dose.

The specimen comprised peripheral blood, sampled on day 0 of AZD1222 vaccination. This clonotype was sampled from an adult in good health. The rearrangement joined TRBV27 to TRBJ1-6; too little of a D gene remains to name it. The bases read TGTGCCAGCAGTTTACGGGTCACGGGCTCCTATAATTCACCCCTCCACTTT. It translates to CASSLRVTGSYNSPLHF.